The T cell receptor beta chain described here comes from a study of a mutant IDH1 vaccine in newly diagnosed glioma. Study as a whole: The initiation of vaccination occurred 4-6 weeks after radiotherapy alone, or with temozolomide cycles. Those enrolled had earlier been treated with radiotherapy, temozolomide, or both, mostly both. Participants attended visit V12, the safety follow-up, at week 35, and then attended visit V13 at week 47.

The ends were cut back, 6 bases at V and 5 bases at J, with 7 bases in the middle. Germline V lookup: CDR1 DFQATT, CDR2 SNEGSKA (reference sequence). The CDR3 spans 10 residues. Clones were sequenced by immunoSEQ multiplex PCR, and TCRdb holds only the in-frame ones, with some missing. The sample yields approximately 56,000 clones, approximately 71% seen once. Time point: week 47, end of study. Vaccination comprised doses that each held 300 ug of mutant IDH1 20-mer peptide, plus topical imiquimod. On this clone itself: Its antigen remains unidentified.

The chain has TRBV20-1 and TRBJ2-5; D gene ambiguous. The TCR comes from a man aged 50-60 years with glioma. Sequencing was performed on PBMCs, taken from a glioma patient whose treatment included an IDH1 peptide vaccine. CDR3 sequence reads: CSAGLETQYF. CDR3 DNA: TGCAGTGCCGGCCTGGAGACCCAGTACTTC.